This entry is about one TCR beta chain. CDR1 and CDR2 (germline): LNHNV, YYDKDF (reference sequence). The V and J ends lost 3 bases and 6 bases, in that order; junction bases with no gene match: 9. The CDR3 sequence is 16 residues long. Per the study methods: Amplified reference gene primers provided the basis for estimating nucleated cell counts. Using immunoSEQ multiplex PCR, the repertoire was profiled, and TCRdb retains in-frame clones only, with some absent. The V and J calls and clone size are taken from that table; D and trimming were inferred from the DNA. Found here are about 370,000 clones, 85% to 90% of them singletons; the top ten hold roughly 6.8%. The data were obtained in a study of blood T cell repertoires in COVID-19.

The sequenced sample consisted of peripheral blood. The clonotype comes from a man aged 18 to 29 with active or convalescent COVID-19. The gene calls are TRBV15 and TRBJ2-1; 9 bases map to TRBD1. CDR3 sequence reads: CATSRPGQGYINEQFF. CDR3 in DNA: TGTGCCACCAGCAGGCCGGGACAGGGTTATATCAATGAGCAGTTCTTC.